The 5 T cell receptor beta chains presented below share a single source sample, sequenced in a study of shared clonotypes between healthy human individuals. Libraries were prepared by immunoSEQ multiplex PCR; TCRdb keeps only in-frame clonotypes and omits some of them. Of roughly 1,000,000 clones listed, around 82% were seen once; the top ten hold 0.55% to 0.7%. Sequencing was performed on memory CD4+ T cells from PBMCs. Subset indicated: CD45RA-negative fraction. These receptor sequences come from a young man in good health. Some clones in this sample may be carry-over from other donors' samples.

This sequence joins TRBV7-2 and TRBJ2-7; TRBD1 might be the D (5 bases). In germline, CDR1 is SGHTA, CDR2 FQGNSA. V was shortened by 6 bases and J by 1 base, with 13 bases between the two germline ends. This CDR3 contains 14 residues. The CDR3 loop reads CASRADSLSYEQYF. In DNA form, the CDR3 reads TGTGCCAGCAGGGCTGACAGCCTGTCCTACGAGCAGTACTTC.

J is TRBJ2-3 and V is TRBV5-1; possibly TRBD2 for D (7 bases). CDR3 size: 16 residues. Germline V gene data show CDR1 as SGHRS and CDR2 as YFSETQ. Trimming removed 4 bases at V and 4 bases at J, with 19 bases between. In DNA form, the CDR3 reads TGCGCCAGCAGCCCGGGGGGCTCTAGCGGCGCAGATACGCAGTATTTT. Amino acid sequence: CASSPGGSSGADTQYF.

The rearrangement uses TRBV30 and TRBJ1-1; the D is unclear. The germline V and J ends were trimmed by 4 bases and 4 bases, with 13 bases remaining between them. The CDR3 length is 13 residues. Per germline, CDR1 GTSNPN and CDR2 SVGIG (reference sequence). DNA for the CDR3: TGTGCCTGGAACGAGTGGGGAAGCACTGAAGCTTTCTTT. It is translated as CAWNEWGSTEAFF.

The chain recombines TRBV11-2 with TRBJ2-7, with D possibly being TRBD1 or TRBD2 (5 bases each). The CDR3 is made up of 13 amino acids. The germline V and J ends were trimmed by 5 bases and 3 bases, with 11 bases remaining between them. The V gene's germline CDR1 is SGHAT and CDR2 FQNNGV. The CDR3 DNA reads as TGTGCCAGCAGCAGGGACGGGGACTACGAGCAGTACTTC. Translating gives CASSRDGDYEQYF.

This chain uses TRBV6-1 with TRBJ2-4; tentatively, D is TRBD1 (5 bases). There are 13 residues in the CDR3. V lost 4 bases to trimming and J lost 4 bases, with 8 bases between them. From germline, CDR1 is MNHNS and CDR2 SASEGT. The CDR3 nucleotides read TGTGCCAGCAGTGGACAGAAAAAAAACATTCAGTACTTC. It specifies CASSGQKKNIQYF.